One sample yielded the 19 T cell receptor beta chains listed below, sequenced in a study of blood T cell repertoires in COVID-19. The repertoire was sequenced with immunoSEQ multiplex PCR; TCRdb's copy has only in-frame clones and lacks some. This sample has fewer than 250,000 clones, with 88% found just once. The source material was peripheral blood. Source of these receptors: a middle-aged man with acute or convalescent COVID-19.

The rearrangement joins TRBV2 to TRBJ2-5; D might be TRBD1 (5 bases). Germline assignment: CDR1 SNHLY and CDR2 FYNNEI. V gave up 6 bases and J gave up 3 bases, with 14 bases separating them. The CDR3 runs 14 residues. This CDR3 reads CASSRLMTEETQYF. The CDR3 DNA reads as TGTGCCAGCAGCCGCCTAATGACAGAAGAGACCCAGTACTTC.

This chain links TRBV7-9 with TRBJ2-2, with TRBD1 matching 8 bases. The CDR3 length is 16 residues. The germline gives CDR1 SEHNR, CDR2 FQNEAQ (reference sequence). With 4 bases clipped from V and 5 bases from J, the junction kept 9 bases outside the gene matches. For the CDR3, the DNA is TGTGCCAGCAGCTGGGGACAGGTGGGGTTGACCGGGGAGCTGTTTTTT. This codes for CASSWGQVGLTGELFF. The variable domain in full, with the rest retrieved from reference TRBV7-9 and TRBJ2-2, is DTGVSQNPRHKITKRGQNVTFRCDPISEHNRLYWYRQTLGQGPEFLTYFQNEAQLEKSRLLSDRFSAERPKGSFSTLEIQRTEQGDSAMYLCASSWGQVGLTGELFFGEGSRLTVL.

V and J are TRBV3-1 (or the pseudogene TRBV3-2) and TRBJ1-4, with no clear D. Germline V lookup: CDR1 LGHDT, CDR2 YNNKEL (reference sequence). The CDR3 has 15 amino acids. The V gene lost 3 bases and the J gene lost 7 bases, with 15 bases spanning the gap. CDR3 sequence reads: CASSHSGPAGEKLFF. The CDR3 region has the DNA TGTGCCAGCAGCCATTCCGGCCCAGCGGGTGAAAAACTGTTTTTT.

The V call is TRBV4-2, the J call TRBJ2-1; D perhaps matches TRBD2 (6 bases). This CDR3 contains 18 residues. The germline V and J ends were trimmed by 0 bases and 2 bases, with 17 bases remaining between them. Germline CDR1 and CDR2: LGHNA and YNFKEQ. CDR3 in amino acids: CASSQETGLGGTYNEQFF. DNA of the CDR3: TGTGCCAGCAGCCAAGAGACCGGCTTGGGCGGGACCTACAATGAGCAGTTCTTC.

This rearrangement joins TRBV12-3 or TRBV12-4 to TRBJ1-2; TRBD1 agrees at 7 bases. The CDR3 has 13 amino acids. V was pared by 5 bases and J by 5 bases, with 5 bases of the junction left unmatched. For the CDR3, the DNA is TGTGCCAGCAGTCGGACAGGAGGGTATGGCTACACCTTC. This gives the protein CASSRTGGYGYTF.

In its sample, this clone was seen once. The chain carries TRBV29-1 and TRBJ2-3; 11 nucleotides match TRBD2. Trimming removed 4 bases from V and 0 bases from J; junction bases left unmatched: 6. The CDR3 is 16 amino acids. In germline, CDR1 is SQVTM, CDR2 ANQGSEA. CDR3 amino acids: CSVVGLAGDSTDTQYF. The CDR3 DNA reads TGCAGCGTTGTTGGACTAGCGGGCGATAGCACAGATACGCAGTATTTT.

This clone was detected once. This rearrangement joins TRBV5-1 to TRBJ2-7, with D perhaps TRBD1 (6 bases). The V end was cut by 0 bases, the J end by 3 bases, with 7 bases between. This CDR3 is 13 amino acids long. The germline V gene encodes CDR1 SGHRS and CDR2 YFSETQ. CDR3 nucleotide sequence: TGCGCCAGCAGCTTGGAACAGGGCTACGAGCAGTACTTC. This sequence encodes CASSLEQGYEQYF.

The chain is built from TRBV4-2 and TRBJ1-2; D remains unclear. This CDR3 is 13 amino acids long. V was clipped by 4 bases and J by 8 bases, with 14 bases between them. Germline CDR1 LGHNA, CDR2 YNFKEQ. CDR3 in amino acids: CASSRRPGGGYTF. CDR3 nucleotides: TGTGCCAGCAGCCGGAGACCCGGCGGGGGCTACACCTTC.

The chain recombines TRBV19 with TRBJ2-1, with D perhaps matching TRBD1 (5 bases). Germline loops: CDR1 LNHDA, CDR2 SQIVND (reference sequence). V lost 3 bases and J 0 bases, leaving 9 bases between the germline ends. The CDR3 extends over 15 amino acids. The CDR3 DNA reads as TGTGCCAGTAGTATCATGACAGTCTCCTACAATGAGCAGTTCTTC. Translating gives CASSIMTVSYNEQFF.

The chain couples TRBV5-5 to TRBJ1-2; D gene uncertain. V lost 5 bases, J lost 6 bases, and 20 bases lay in between. The CDR3 has 15 residues. Germline CDR1 reads SGHKS; CDR2 reads YYEKEE (reference sequence). As DNA, the CDR3 is TGTGCCAGCAGATATTCACAGAGACCCTATGATGGCTACACCTTC. Protein product: CASRYSQRPYDGYTF.

J is TRBJ2-3 and V is TRBV11-2; 8 bases line up with TRBD1. The V gene end was trimmed by 8 bases and the J gene end by 2 bases; junction bases not matched to a gene: 6. Looked up from germline, CDR1 is SGHAT and CDR2 is FQNNGV. CDR3 size: 14 residues. CDR3 coding DNA: TGTGCCAGCTTCGGACAGGGCAACACAGATACGCAGTATTTT. It encodes CASFGQGNTDTQYF.

This clone was picked up one time. The chain recombines TRBV11-3 with TRBJ2-3; 10 positions match TRBD2. V lost 5 bases, J lost 11 bases, and 7 bases stayed unmatched. There are 13 residues in the CDR3. The germline CDR1 and CDR2 sequences are SGHNT and YENEEA. CDR3 in DNA: TGTGCCAGCAGCCTTACAGCGGGGGGGAAGCAGTATTTT. Its translation: CASSLTAGGKQYF.

This chain joins TRBV19 and TRBJ2-7; D perhaps matches TRBD1 (5 bases). Germline V lookup: CDR1 LNHDA, CDR2 SQIVND (reference sequence). The CDR3 contains 13 residues. V lost 3 bases to trimming and J lost 9 bases, with 15 bases between them. CDR3 residues: CASSMQGLPRQYF. The CDR3, as DNA: TGTGCCAGTAGTATGCAGGGTCTCCCTCGGCAGTACTTC. The whole variable domain, filled in from reference TRBV19 and TRBJ2-7, reads DGGITQSPKYLFRKEGQNVTLSCEQNLNHDAMYWYRQDPGQGLRLIYYSQIVNDFQKGDIAEGYSVSREKKESFPLTVTSAQKNPTAFYLCASSMQGLPRQYFGPGTRLTVT.

The gene calls are TRBV5-4 and TRBJ2-1; a weak D match, TRBD2 (5 bases). V was clipped by 4 bases and J by 0 bases, with 11 bases between them. Germline assignment: CDR1 SGHNT and CDR2 YYREEE (reference sequence). The CDR3 extends over 15 amino acids. CDR3 bases: TGTGCCAGCAGCCCGGACTTGAGCTCCTACAATGAGCAGTTCTTC. It translates to CASSPDLSSYNEQFF.

The rearrangement links TRBV14 to TRBJ2-7; 10 bases fit TRBD2. The CDR3 is 15 amino acids. With 4 bases clipped from V and 3 bases from J, the junction kept 6 bases outside the gene matches. Germline assignment: CDR1 SGHDN and CDR2 FVKESK. The CDR3 reads CASSPRTSGFYEQYF. The CDR3 DNA reads as TGTGCCAGCAGCCCCCGGACTAGCGGATTCTACGAGCAGTACTTC.

This chain uses TRBV19 with TRBJ1-1; a possible D gene is TRBD1 (6 bases). Germline-derived CDR1 and CDR2 are LNHDA and SQIVND (reference sequence). This CDR3 region has 13 residues. V shed 3 bases and J shed 3 bases, with 8 bases lying between them. The CDR3 is CASSIGGHTEAFF. Here the CDR3 DNA reads TGTGCCAGTAGTATCGGGGGGCACACTGAAGCTTTCTTT.

The chain recombines TRBV10-3 with TRBJ2-1; 9 bases align to TRBD2. With 10 bases clipped from V and 9 bases from J, the junction kept 13 bases outside the gene matches. The CDR3 runs 14 residues. The V gene's germline CDR1 is ENHRY and CDR2 SYGVKD. Here the CDR3 reads CANQPAGGRGEQFF. CDR3 DNA sequence: TGTGCCAACCAACCAGCGGGGGGCCGAGGTGAGCAGTTCTTC.

V and J are TRBV4-2 and TRBJ1-5; D is uncertain. The germline V gene encodes CDR1 LGHNA and CDR2 YNFKEQ. Trimming cost V 1 base and J 6 bases, with 10 bases left between them. The CDR3 extends over 14 amino acids. In DNA, the CDR3 is TGTGCCAGCAGCCAAGCCGAGTTTGGTCAGCCCCAGCATTTT. This translates into CASSQAEFGQPQHF.

V usage is TRBV5-4 and J usage is TRBJ2-3; perhaps TRBD2 as D (6 bases). Trimming shortened V by 0 bases and J by 2 bases, and 10 bases separated the two germline ends. This CDR3 is built from 15 residues. The V gene's germline CDR1 is SGHNT and CDR2 YYREEE (reference sequence). CDR3 sequence reads: CASSLGGDLTDTQYF. The CDR3 nucleotides are TGTGCCAGCAGCTTGGGCGGGGACCTCACAGATACGCAGTATTTT.